A selection of T cell receptor beta chains follows, all from one sample in a study of T cells in Graves' hyperthyroidism and ophthalmopathy. TCRdb ran MiXCR on the multiplex PCR reads and lists one entry per CDR3 protein. The data show 250,000 to 300,000 distinct CDR3 sequences, with roughly 18% seen just once and approximately 35% held by the top ten. Sequencing was done on a sample of blood. The receptors originated from a man in his forties or fifties with Graves' ophthalmopathy. Both conserved end residues are part of each CDR3. D genes are given only for firm matches. Rows may omit the clone size; those that give it use once, few, many or a size class.

clone_size j_call d_call v_call cdr3_nt cdr3_aa
many TRBJ1-4 NA TRBV29-1 TGCAGCGTCCAAGATGGGGGAGATGAAAAACTGTTTTTT CSVQDGGDEKLFF
NA TRBJ2-7 NA TRBV18 TGTGCCAGCTCAGAGGGGTTTTCCTACGAGCAGTACTTC CASSEGFSYEQYF
many TRBJ2-1 TRBD2 TRBV5-5 TGTGCCAGCATCCCTGGGGGGGGTGAGCAGTTCTTC CASIPGGGEQFF
NA TRBJ2-3 NA TRBV6-1 TGTGCCAGCAGTAAAGGGCCAGGGATCGGGGATACGCAGTATTTT CASSKGPGIGDTQYF
many TRBJ2-7 TRBD1 TRBV27 TGTGCCAGCAGCCTCCGGGACAGGGTCTACGAGCAGTACTTC CASSLRDRVYEQYF
few TRBJ2-2 NA TRBV5-6 TGTGCCAGCAGCTTGGCCGGTAGGCAGGGAACGTATCGTGGCGGGGAGCTGTTTTTT CASSLAGRQGTYRGGELFF
many TRBJ2-7 NA TRBV12-3/TRBV12-4 TGTGCCAGCAGTTCCTCGACAGCCTTCCCAACCTACGAGCAGTACTTC CASSSSTAFPTYEQYF
many TRBJ1-2 TRBD1 TRBV20-1 TGCAGTGCGGGACAGGGTTACGGCTACACCTTC CSAGQGYGYTF
NA TRBJ2-5 NA TRBV7-9 TGTGCCAGCAGCCCCCCCGGAGATGGAGAGACCCAGTACTTC CASSPPGDGETQYF
few TRBJ2-2 TRBD1 TRBV29-1 TGCAGCGTCGCAGGGGGTACGAACACCGGGGAGCTGTTTTTT CSVAGGTNTGELFF
few TRBJ2-7 NA TRBV7-9 TGTGCCAGCAGCCGGGCAGGGGGGACCTACGAGCAGTACTTC CASSRAGGTYEQYF
many TRBJ1-1 NA TRBV12-3/TRBV12-4 TGTGCCAGCAGTTCCCGGCAGGGTTACACTGAAGCTTTCTTT CASSSRQGYTEAFF
many TRBJ2-7 TRBD1 TRBV18 TGTGCCAGCTCACCCTGGGACAGGGCAAACTACGAGCAGTACTTC CASSPWDRANYEQYF
NA TRBJ1-5 TRBD1 TRBV2 TGTGCCAGTAGTATACGGCGCAGGGGGCGATTTGAAGGGATTCAGCCCCAGCATTTT CASSIRRRGRFEGIQPQHF
NA TRBJ2-2 NA TRBV15 TGTGCCACCAGCAGAGACTTGGACAGAAGGAACACCGGGGAGCTGTTTTTT CATSRDLDRRNTGELFF
NA TRBJ2-1 NA TRBV28 TGTGCCAGCAGTTTAACAGTTTATGAGCAGTTCTTC CASSLTVYEQFF
NA TRBJ2-7 NA TRBV20-1 TGCAGTGCTAGAGCCCTCCCCACGCAGTACTTC CSARALPTQYF
NA TRBJ2-3 NA TRBV4-1 TGCGCCAGCAGCCGCTCGCTTGCGGAGGGGACAGATACGCAGTATTTT CASSRSLAEGTDTQYF
few TRBJ1-5 NA TRBV14 TGTGCCAGCAGCCAAGGACAGGAGGGAAAAAGCAATCGGCCCCAGCATTTT CASSQGQEGKSNRPQHF
few TRBJ2-7 NA TRBV7-8 TGTGCCAGCAGCTTAGGACCCTCGGCCGTAGACGAGCAGTACTTC CASSLGPSAVDEQYF
few TRBJ2-3 TRBD2 TRBV29-1 TGCAGCGTTGGGGGGGTAGCGGGAGGTACAGATACGCAGTATTTT CSVGGVAGGTDTQYF
many TRBJ1-1 TRBD1 TRBV5-5 TGTGCCAGCAGCTTGGGGACAGGTAGTCAAGAAGCTTTCTTT CASSLGTGSQEAFF
few TRBJ1-1 TRBD1 TRBV29-1 TGCAGCGTCGGACAGGACCTGAACACTGAAGCTTTCTTT CSVGQDLNTEAFF
many TRBJ2-1 TRBD1 TRBV12-3/TRBV12-4 TGTGCCAGCAGACCTACAGGGGGCAGTGACAATGAGCAGTTCTTC CASRPTGGSDNEQFF
NA TRBJ2-2 TRBD1 TRBV4-1 TGCGCCAGCAGCCGAGGACAGGGCGACACCGGGGAGCTGTTTTTT CASSRGQGDTGELFF
few TRBJ1-1 TRBD1 TRBV10-3 TGTGCCATCAGTGAGCAGAGGGACAGGGGTCGCACTGAAGCTTTCTTT CAISEQRDRGRTEAFF
few TRBJ2-7 NA TRBV20-1 TGCAGTGCTAGAGGGCCAGGGTCGTCGGGTTCCTACGAGCAGTACTTC CSARGPGSSGSYEQYF
few TRBJ2-1 TRBD2 TRBV5-1 TGCGCCAGCCGCTATGGAAGCGGGAGAAGGTACAATGAGCAGTTCTTC CASRYGSGRRYNEQFF